This T cell receptor beta chain originates from a study of CXCR3-negative and CXCR3-positive naive CD8 T cells. Study information: Each library gave roughly 1.6 +/- 0.3 million of approximately 130 million TRB reads.

Worth noting for this clonotype: What it binds is unknown.

CD45RO-CCR7+CD27+CD95- was the phenotype of naive CD8+ T cells. Whole-study results and caveats: Partial loss of CXCR3 expression followed cryopreservation; most assays used fresh PBMCs. In both naive subsets diversity was comparably high, whereas memory CD8+ cells showed much lower diversity.

UMI-labeled TRB cDNA libraries were prepared by 5' RACE. One entry per CDR3 protein, without DNA, is what TCRdb gives after re-calling the 5' RACE reads. Here the sample table reports about 26,000 distinct CDR3 sequences. There are 12 residues in the CDR3. The germline V gene has CDR1 SQVTM and CDR2 ANQGSEA. This clonotype was sampled from a human donor in good health. Some clones in this sample may be carry-over from other donors' samples. The specimen sequenced was naive CXCR3- CD8+ T cells from blood. Subset specified: CD45RO-CCR7+CD27+CD95- naive CD8+ T cells lacking CXCR3 (TNR3-). J is TRBJ2-2 and V is TRBV29-1. The CDR3 protein is CSVESGTGELFF.